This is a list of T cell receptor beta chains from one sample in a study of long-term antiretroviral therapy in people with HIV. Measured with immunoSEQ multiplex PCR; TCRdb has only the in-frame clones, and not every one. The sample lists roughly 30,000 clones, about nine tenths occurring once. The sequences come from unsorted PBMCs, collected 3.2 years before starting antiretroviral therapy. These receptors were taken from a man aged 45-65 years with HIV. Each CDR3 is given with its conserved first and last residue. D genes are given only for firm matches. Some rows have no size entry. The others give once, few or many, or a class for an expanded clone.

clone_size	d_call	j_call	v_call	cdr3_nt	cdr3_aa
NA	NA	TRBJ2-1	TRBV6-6	TGTGCCAGCAGTTCGGCCGTGGAGCAGTTCTTC	CASSSAVEQFF
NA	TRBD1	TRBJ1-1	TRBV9	TGTGCCAGCAGCAGGGGACAGGGGTCTCCCCCGAACACTGAAGCTTTCTTT	CASSRGQGSPPNTEAFF
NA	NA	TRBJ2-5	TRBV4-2	TGTGCCAGCAGCCCGAGACGGGGGCCCGAGACCCAGTACTTC	CASSPRRGPETQYF
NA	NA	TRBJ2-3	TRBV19	TGTGCCAGTAGTACCAAACTAGTCCGAGATACGCAGTATTTT	CASSTKLVRDTQYF
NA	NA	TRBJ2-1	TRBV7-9	TGTGCCAGCAGCTTTTCGTCGGGAGCTCGGCACAATGAGCAGTTCTTC	CASSFSSGARHNEQFF
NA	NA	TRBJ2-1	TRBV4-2	TGTGCCAGCAGCCAAGAGTCCTTCCGGGGACAGTTCTTC	CASSQESFRGQFF
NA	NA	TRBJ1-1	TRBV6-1	TGTGCCAGCAGTGAATTTTGGGGAACTGAAGCTTTCTTT	CASSEFWGTEAFF
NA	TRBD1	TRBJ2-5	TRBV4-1	TGCGCCAGCAGCCACCAGACAGGGTTCCCCCAGTACTTC	CASSHQTGFPQYF
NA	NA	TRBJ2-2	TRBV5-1	TGCGCCAGCAGCCCGGACTCCTTAACCGGGGAGCTGTTTTTT	CASSPDSLTGELFF
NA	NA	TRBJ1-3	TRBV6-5	TGTGCCAGCAGCCGTACGGGAGGGTATGGAAACACCATATATTTT	CASSRTGGYGNTIYF
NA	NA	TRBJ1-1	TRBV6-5	TGTGCCAGCAGTTACTCGACACCGGAACCAAACACTGAAGCTTTCTTT	CASSYSTPEPNTEAFF
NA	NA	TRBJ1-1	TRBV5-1	TGCGCCAGCAGCTTGGTTGGGAACATGAACACTGAAGCTTTCTTT	CASSLVGNMNTEAFF
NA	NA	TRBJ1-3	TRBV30	TGTGCCTGGACCCGAGCCGGGCCGACCTCTGGAAACACCATATATTTT	CAWTRAGPTSGNTIYF
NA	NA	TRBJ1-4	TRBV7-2	TGTGCCAGCAGCTCCATGGGAGCTAATGAAAAACTGTTTTTT	CASSSMGANEKLFF
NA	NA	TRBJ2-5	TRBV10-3	TGTGCCATCAGTCCGGACATCATATCACCGAAAGAGACCCAGTACTTC	CAISPDIISPKETQYF
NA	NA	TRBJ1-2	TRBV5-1	TGCGCCAGCAGCTTGAACAGAGATTACACCTTC	CASSLNRDYTF
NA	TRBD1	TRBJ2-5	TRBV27	TGTGCCAGCAGTTTATTCCGGGACAGGGAGGTGGAGACCCAGTACTTC	CASSLFRDREVETQYF
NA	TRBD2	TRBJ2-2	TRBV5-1	TGCGCCAGCAGCCCGACTAGCGGGAGTACGTCCGGGGAGCTGTTTTTT	CASSPTSGSTSGELFF
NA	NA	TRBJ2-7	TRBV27	TGTGCCAGCAGTTTATCGAGGGAATACGAGCAGTACTTC	CASSLSREYEQYF
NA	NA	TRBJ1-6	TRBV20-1	TGCAGTGCGGGTTTGGATTCACCCCTCCACTTT	CSAGLDSPLHF
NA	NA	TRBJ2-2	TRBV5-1	TGCGCCAGCAGCTTGGCCTCCACGAACACCGGGGAGCTGTTTTTT	CASSLASTNTGELFF
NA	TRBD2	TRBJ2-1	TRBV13	TGTGCCAGCAGCCCCGAAATTGGGACTAGCGGGCCTTCCTACAATGAGCAGTTCTTC	CASSPEIGTSGPSYNEQFF
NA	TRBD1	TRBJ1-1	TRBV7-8	TGTGCCAGCAGTTTCGCCGGGACAGCGAACACTGAAGCTTTCTTT	CASSFAGTANTEAFF
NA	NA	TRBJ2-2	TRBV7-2	TGTGCCAGCAGCTTATTGTATCACGGGAGCACCGGGGAGCTGTTTTTT	CASSLLYHGSTGELFF
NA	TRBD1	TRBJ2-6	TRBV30	TGTGCCTGGCGTTGGTACTGGGGACAGGGGGCAGCTGGGGCCAACGTCCTGACTTTC	CAWRWYWGQGAAGANVLTF
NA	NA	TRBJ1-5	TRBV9	TGTGCCAGCAGCCCCTGGGGGGGGAATCAGCCCCAGCATTTT	CASSPWGGNQPQHF
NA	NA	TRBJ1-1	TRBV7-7	TGTGCTAGCAGTCGAACGGACCTCACTGAAGCTTTCTTT	CASSRTDLTEAFF
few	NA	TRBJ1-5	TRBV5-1	TGCGCCAGCAGCTTGGGAGGGGGATTGGGCAATCAGCCCCAGCATTTT	CASSLGGGLGNQPQHF
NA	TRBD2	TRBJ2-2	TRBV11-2	TGTGCCAGCAGCTTCGGTGTGGGGGAGGGGACCACCGGGGAGCTGTTTTTT	CASSFGVGEGTTGELFF
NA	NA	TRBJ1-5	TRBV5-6	TGTGCCAGCAGCTTGGGCTACAGGGCTAATCAGCCCCAGCATTTT	CASSLGYRANQPQHF
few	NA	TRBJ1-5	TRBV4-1	TGCGCCAGCAGCCTTAGGGTGGGGGCGGATAGCAATCAGCCCCAGCATTTT	CASSLRVGADSNQPQHF
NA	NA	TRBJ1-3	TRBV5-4	TGTGCCAGCAGCTTGGATAGGGCCAACCCTGGAAACACCATATATTTT	CASSLDRANPGNTIYF
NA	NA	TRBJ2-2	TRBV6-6	TGTGCCAGCGAGCAGAACACCGGGGAGCTGTTTTTT	CASEQNTGELFF
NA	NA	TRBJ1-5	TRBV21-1	TGTGCCAGCATCGAAACGAGACAGGGCATCAATCAGCCCCAGCATTTT	CASIETRQGINQPQHF
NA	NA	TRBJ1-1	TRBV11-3	TGTGCCAGCAGCCTTGGGGGGCCGGGGAGGACTAACACTGAAGCTTTCTTT	CASSLGGPGRTNTEAFF
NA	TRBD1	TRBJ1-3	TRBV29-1	TGCAGCGTTCTCGGGACAGGGGATGTGCACACCATATATTTT	CSVLGTGDVHTIYF
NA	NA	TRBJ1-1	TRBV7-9	TGTGCCAGCAGCTTAGGGCTATCACCTGAAGCTTTCTTT	CASSLGLSPEAFF
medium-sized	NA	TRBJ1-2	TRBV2	TGTGCCAGCAGCCTAATCCCGGACGGAAAGGGCCCGAATGGCTACACCTTC	CASSLIPDGKGPNGYTF
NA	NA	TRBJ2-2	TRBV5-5	TGTGCCAGCAGCTTGGAGGGGGGGAACACCGGGGAGCTGTTTTTT	CASSLEGGNTGELFF
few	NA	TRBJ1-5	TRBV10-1	TGCGCCAGCAGTGAGGGTTGGGATCAGCCCCAGCATTTT	CASSEGWDQPQHF
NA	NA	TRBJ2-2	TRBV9	TGTGCCAGCAGCGACGCGATATCCTTGACAGGCACCGGGGAGCTGTTTTTT	CASSDAISLTGTGELFF
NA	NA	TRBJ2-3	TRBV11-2	TGTGCCAGCAGCTTGGCCGGGGTGGTGAATACGCAGTATTTT	CASSLAGVVNTQYF
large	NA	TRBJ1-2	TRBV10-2	TGCGCCAGCCATTCAGGGTCGGGCTATGGCTACACCTTC	CASHSGSGYGYTF
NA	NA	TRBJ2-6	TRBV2	TGTGCCAGCGGACTGACTGGGGCCAACGTCCTGACTTTC	CASGLTGANVLTF
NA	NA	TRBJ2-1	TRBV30	TGTGCCTGGAGTGTGGGGGCCGCCAGAATGAATGAGCAGTTCTTC	CAWSVGAARMNEQFF
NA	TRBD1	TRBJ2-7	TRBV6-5	TGTGCCAGCAGTTACTTCGACAGGGACGAGCAGTACTTC	CASSYFDRDEQYF
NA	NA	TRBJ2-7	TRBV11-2	TGTGCCAGCAGCTTACCCACCTACGAGCAGTACTTC	CASSLPTYEQYF
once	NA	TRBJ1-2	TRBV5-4	TGTGCCAGCAGCTTGGTGATGGGGGGGCGCGTTGGCTACACCTTC	CASSLVMGGRVGYTF
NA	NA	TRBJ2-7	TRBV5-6	TGTGCCAGCAGCTTATCCAGCGGTCTGAGCGAGCAGTACTTC	CASSLSSGLSEQYF
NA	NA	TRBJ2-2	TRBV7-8	TGTGCCAGCAGCTTACCTGGGGGCACCGGGGAGCTGTTTTTT	CASSLPGGTGELFF
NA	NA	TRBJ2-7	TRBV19	TGTGCCAGTAGTTCCAACAGCGTCTACGAGCAGTACTTC	CASSSNSVYEQYF
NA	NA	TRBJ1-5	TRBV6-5	TGTGCCAGCAGCCGCGGGGCAGGCAATCAGCCCCAGCATTTT	CASSRGAGNQPQHF
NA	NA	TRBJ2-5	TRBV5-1	TGCGCCAGCAGGGAAAGCCAAGAGACCCAGTACTTC	CASRESQETQYF
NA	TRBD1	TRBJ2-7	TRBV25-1	TGTGCCAGCAGTGACCTCCCGGGCAGGGGGACCTACGAGCAGTACTTC	CASSDLPGRGTYEQYF
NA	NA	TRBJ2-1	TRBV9	TGTGCCAGCATTCTAATAGGGGGGCGAGGGGGTGACGAGCAGTTCTTC	CASILIGGRGGDEQFF
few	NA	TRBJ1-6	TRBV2	TGTGCCAGCAGAGGGACCCAACGAAATTCACCCCTCCACTTT	CASRGTQRNSPLHF
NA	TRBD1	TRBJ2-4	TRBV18	TGTGCCAGCTCACCACGTTGGACAGGTCCCGTTTTGGCCAAAAACATTCAGTACTTC	CASSPRWTGPVLAKNIQYF
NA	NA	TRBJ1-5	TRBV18	TGTGCCAGCTCACCCTGGACAGATCGTAGCAATCAGCCCCAGCATTTT	CASSPWTDRSNQPQHF